This passage covers 9 T cell receptor beta chains from one sample sequenced in a study of cytomegalovirus exposure and HLA in healthy donors. The PCR was carried out with 60 Vbeta primers and 13 Jbeta primers. TCRdb's copy holds only in-frame clones and misses some; the assay was immunoSEQ multiplex PCR. Here the sample spans roughly 70,000 clones, 70% to 85% being singletons. The sequenced material came from PBMCs. The receptors here all came from a human donor in good health.

The rearrangement links TRBV27 to TRBJ1-1, with D possibly being TRBD1 (6 bases). With 4 bases removed from V and 5 bases from J, the gap between germline ends came to 11 bases. The V gene's germline CDR1 is MNHEY and CDR2 SMNVEV (reference sequence). CDR3 length equals 13 residues. CDR3 in amino acids: CASSSYRETEAFF. CDR3 DNA: TGTGCCAGCAGTTCATACAGGGAAACTGAAGCTTTCTTT.

V gene TRBV30 combines with J gene TRBJ1-4, with D possibly being TRBD1 (6 bases). V lost 4 bases and J 5 bases, leaving 11 bases between the germline ends. Germline CDR1 GTSNPN, CDR2 SVGIG (reference sequence). The CDR3 extends over 13 amino acids. The CDR3 nucleotides are TGTGCCTGGAAGGGGACATTAAATGAAAAACTGTTTTTT. Residues: CAWKGTLNEKLFF.

This clone was seen a handful of times. The gene calls are TRBV30 and TRBJ2-5, with 13 bases matching TRBD2. The germline V gene has CDR1 GTSNPN and CDR2 SVGIG (reference sequence). Trimming removed 1 base from V and 2 bases from J; junction bases left unmatched: 1. This CDR3 comprises 15 residues. The CDR3 spells CAWSEGLAGQETQYF. The CDR3 DNA is TGTGCCTGGAGTGAGGGACTAGCGGGACAAGAGACCCAGTACTTC. Using reference TRBV30 and TRBJ2-5 for the parts outside the CDR3, the full variable domain is SQTIHQWPATLVQPVGSPLSLECTVEGTSNPNLYWYRQAAGRGLQLLFYSVGIGQISSEVPQNLSASRPQDRQFILSSKKLLLSDSGFYLCAWSEGLAGQETQYFGPGTRLLVL.

This chain joins TRBV29-1 and TRBJ2-3; possible D gene TRBD2, 5 bases. The V gene lost 4 bases and the J gene lost 0 bases, with 5 bases spanning the gap. Germline V CDR1 and CDR2: SQVTM, ANQGSEA. The CDR3 has 12 amino acids. CDR3 residues: CSVAGSTDTQYF. The CDR3 coding sequence is TGCAGCGTTGCGGGGAGCACAGATACGCAGTATTTT.

The chain joins TRBV6-1 to TRBJ2-7; tentatively, D is TRBD1 (6 bases). V was shortened by 6 bases and J by 3 bases, with 15 bases between the two germline ends. Germline V lookup: CDR1 MNHNS, CDR2 SASEGT. The CDR3 totals 14 residues. The CDR3 DNA reads as TGTGCCAGCAGGTATGGACAGTTTTACTACGAGCAGTACTTC. It codes for CASRYGQFYYEQYF.

The CDR3 is CASSVDSSYVDNEQFF. The CDR3 DNA sequence: TGTGCCAGCAGCGTAGACAGTTCTTATGTGGACAATGAGCAGTTCTTC. V and J are TRBV9 and TRBJ2-1; no clear D. This CDR3 is built from 16 residues. Germline lookup yields CDR1 SGDLS and CDR2 YYNGEE. V was shortened by 0 bases and J by 5 bases, with 15 bases between the two germline ends.

The chain recombines TRBV5-1 with TRBJ2-7; 9 bases are a match to TRBD1. The CDR3 loop spans 15 amino acids. The trim removed 3 bases at V and 2 bases at J, leaving 6 bases unmatched. In germline, CDR1 is SGHRS, CDR2 YFSETQ. CDR3 bases: TGCGCCAGCAGCTCTAGACAGGGGGTCCCCTACGAGCAGTACTTC. It yields the protein CASSSRQGVPYEQYF.

Only one count was recorded for this clone. V usage is TRBV19 and J usage is TRBJ1-2; 9 bases agree with TRBD1. This CDR3 is built from 14 residues. CDR1 and CDR2 from the germline V gene are LNHDA and SQIVND (reference sequence). Germline trimming cut 5 bases from V and 5 bases from J; bases unmatched to any gene: 6. CDR3 residues: CASSPGQGGYGYTF. For the CDR3, the DNA is TGTGCCAGTAGTCCGGGACAGGGAGGTTATGGCTACACCTTC.

The chain joins TRBV18 to TRBJ1-2; D is unresolved. The V gene lost 3 bases and the J gene lost 5 bases, with 10 bases spanning the gap. This CDR3 contains 13 residues. From germline, CDR1 is KGHSH and CDR2 LQKENI. The CDR3 region has the DNA TGTGCCAGCTCACCCCCTAACAGTTATGGCTACACCTTC. Protein: CASSPPNSYGYTF.